Listed here are 31 T cell receptor beta chains from one sample, sequenced in a study of neoadjuvant anti-PD-1 for oral cavity cancer. Here immunoSEQ multiplex PCR was the method, and the copy in TCRdb shows in-frame clones only, minus some. The data show under 20,000 clones, about two thirds seen once. Material: PBMCs, obtained before nivolumab (anti-PD-1) treatment. The receptors shown here come from a person aged 35 to 85 with oral cavity squamous cell carcinoma.

The sample holds one count of this clone. The chain recombines TRBV9 with TRBJ2-2; D ambiguous. V was clipped by 0 bases and J by 5 bases, with 8 bases between them. Germline V gene sequence: CDR1 SGDLS, CDR2 YYNGEE. The CDR3 length is 14 residues. The CDR3 loop reads CASSVGVGTGELFF. CDR3 nucleotide sequence: TGTGCCAGCAGCGTAGGAGTTGGGACCGGGGAGCTGTTTTTT.

The chain is built from TRBV4-2 and TRBJ2-5; 11 positions match TRBD2. Germline CDR1 is LGHNA and CDR2 is YNFKEQ. V was pared by 0 bases and J by 5 bases, with 8 bases of the junction left unmatched. There are 17 residues in the CDR3. In DNA, the CDR3 is TGTGCCAGCAGCCAAGATAGGGCTAGCGGGGGGTTTGAGACCCAGTACTTC. Amino acids: CASSQDRASGGFETQYF.

J is TRBJ2-5 and V is TRBV18, with TRBD1 as a possible D gene (6 bases). Germline CDR1 and CDR2: KGHSH and LQKENI. The CDR3 extends over 14 amino acids. Trimming pared 0 bases from V and 5 bases from J, leaving 10 bases between. CDR3 sequence reads: CASSPPQGGETQYF. CDR3 DNA: TGTGCCAGCTCACCACCACAGGGTGGGGAGACCCAGTACTTC.

The chain recombines TRBV6-1 with TRBJ2-2; D may be TRBD1 (7 bases). V was clipped by 4 bases and J by 7 bases, with 19 bases between them. CDR3 size: 16 residues. CDR1 and CDR2 from the germline V gene are MNHNS and SASEGT. The CDR3 DNA is TGTGCCAGCAGTGGGTTGTCGACAGGGACTGGCGGGGAGCTGTTTTTT. It translates to CASSGLSTGTGGELFF.

V usage is TRBV11-2 and J usage is TRBJ1-1, with TRBD1 as a possible D gene (5 bases). V lost 1 base to trimming and J lost 2 bases, with 8 bases between them. Germline loops: CDR1 SGHAT, CDR2 FQNNGV. The CDR3 loop spans 14 amino acids. As DNA, the CDR3 is TGTGCCAGCAGCTTAGCGGGGGTCAACACTGAAGCTTTCTTT. Its translation is CASSLAGVNTEAFF. The whole variable domain, remainder taken from reference TRBV11-2 and TRBJ1-1, is EAGVAQSPRYKIIEKRQSVAFWCNPISGHATLYWYQQILGQGPKLLIQFQNNGVVDDSQLPKDRFSAERLKGVDSTLKIQPAKLEDSAVYLCASSLAGVNTEAFFGQGTRLTVV.

The chain combines TRBV6-5 with TRBJ2-2, with unresolved D. The germline CDR1 and CDR2 sequences are MNHEY and SVGAGI. The length of the CDR3 is 15 residues. Trimming took 2 bases from V and 0 from J, leaving 7 bases between them. The CDR3 loop is CASSYNPSNTGELFF. The CDR3 DNA reads TGTGCCAGCAGTTACAATCCTTCGAACACCGGGGAGCTGTTTTTT.

The chain recombines TRBV4-2 with TRBJ2-5; 9 bases fit TRBD2. The V gene's germline CDR1 is LGHNA and CDR2 YNFKEQ. The length of the CDR3 is 17 residues. Trimming cost V 4 bases and J 0 bases; bases outside gene matches: 9. Written as DNA, the CDR3 is TGTGCCAGCAGCCCTGGGGCCGCGGGGGGGTACCAAGAGACCCAGTACTTC. Residues: CASSPGAAGGYQETQYF.

The rearrangement links TRBV7-9 to TRBJ1-2; 8 nucleotides line up with TRBD1. The CDR3 is 16 residues long. Germline loops: CDR1 SEHNR, CDR2 FQNEAQ (reference sequence). With V trimmed by 6 bases and J by 6 bases, 15 bases remained unmatched. In DNA form, the CDR3 reads TGTGCCAGCAGAAATACAGGGGGTCATGGCGTCGATGGCTACACCTTC. Its translation is CASRNTGGHGVDGYTF.

The CDR3: CASSGVAGGQETQYF. Here the CDR3 DNA reads TGTGCCAGCAGTGGTGTAGCGGGGGGACAAGAGACCCAGTACTTC. The chain combines TRBV6-6 with TRBJ2-5; 10 positions match TRBD2. Trimming took 5 bases from V and 2 from J; bases not matched to a gene: 5. Germline V gene sequence: CDR1 MNHNY, CDR2 SVGAGI (reference sequence). The CDR3 runs 15 residues.

This chain links TRBV6-5 with TRBJ2-7; 9 nucleotides match TRBD1. Looked up from germline, CDR1 is MNHEY and CDR2 is SVGAGI. The CDR3 length is 15 residues. The V and J ends lost 2 bases and 3 bases, in that order; junction bases with no gene match: 5. The CDR3 coding sequence is TGTGCCAGCAGTTACGGGGGACAGGGTGACTACGAGCAGTACTTC. Translation: CASSYGGQGDYEQYF.

The V call is TRBV7-6, the J call TRBJ2-1, with a possible D match to TRBD2 (5 bases). Germline V lookup: CDR1 SGHVS, CDR2 FNYEAQ. The CDR3 contains 15 residues. The V end lost 5 bases, the J end lost 3 bases, and 14 bases lay between the germline ends. The chain's CDR3 is CASSALLRGYNEQFF. The CDR3, as DNA: TGTGCCAGCAGCGCACTCCTCCGGGGCTACAATGAGCAGTTCTTC.

The chain links TRBV6-5 to TRBJ2-7, with 8 bases that match TRBD1. The length of the CDR3 is 13 residues. Trimming removed 2 bases from V and 4 bases from J; junction bases left unmatched: 1. Per the germline V gene, CDR1 is MNHEY and CDR2 is SVGAGI. As DNA, the CDR3 is TGTGCCAGCAGTTACGGGACAGGATACGAGCAGTACTTC. Its protein is CASSYGTGYEQYF.

The chain uses TRBV30 and TRBJ1-1; D gene unclear. This CDR3 spans 14 amino acids. V gave up 3 bases and J gave up 3 bases, with 14 bases separating them. CDR1 GTSNPN and CDR2 SVGIG come from the germline V gene (reference sequence). Here the CDR3 DNA reads TGTGCCTGGAGGTCCCGGGTAGGATACACTGAAGCTTTCTTT. Its protein is CAWRSRVGYTEAFF. The variable domain in full, completed from reference TRBV30 and TRBJ1-1, reads SQTIHQWPATLVQPVGSPLSLECTVEGTSNPNLYWYRQAAGRGLQLLFYSVGIGQISSEVPQNLSASRPQDRQFILSSKKLLLSDSGFYLCAWRSRVGYTEAFFGQGTRLTVV.

The rearrangement joins TRBV7-9 to TRBJ2-7; 7 bases are shared with TRBD2. CDR1 and CDR2 from the germline V gene are SEHNR and FQNEAQ (reference sequence). The CDR3 loop spans 12 amino acids. V trimming: 7 bases; J trimming: 6 bases; junction bases outside the gene matches: 6. The CDR3 DNA sequence: TGTGCCAGCACCGGATCGGGAGGCGAGCAGTACTTC. Protein sequence: CASTGSGGEQYF.

V is TRBV5-1 and J is TRBJ1-2; D call uncertain. Trimming stripped 5 bases from V and 7 bases from J, with 18 bases between. This CDR3 has 14 amino acids. Per germline, CDR1 SGHRS and CDR2 YFSETQ. In DNA form, the CDR3 reads TGCGCCAGCAGGGAGGTATTAAGTTTTGGTGGCTACACCTTC. Translation gives CASREVLSFGGYTF. Filled out from reference TRBV5-1 and TRBJ1-2, the complete variable domain reads KAGVTQTPRYLIKTRGQQVTLSCSPISGHRSVSWYQQTPGQGLQFLFEYFSETQRNKGNFPGRFSGRQFSNSRSEMNVSTLELGDSALYLCASREVLSFGGYTFGSGTRLTVV.

This clone was recorded a few times. The chain combines TRBV7-9 with TRBJ2-7; D is perhaps TRBD1 or TRBD2 (5 bases each). The CDR3 runs 12 residues. CDR1 and CDR2 (germline): SEHNR, FQNEAQ (reference sequence). V was trimmed by 5 bases and J by 4 bases, leaving 9 bases between them. The CDR3 DNA sequence: TGTGCCAGCAGCAAGAGGGGATACGAGCAGTACTTC. Amino acid sequence: CASSKRGYEQYF.

This sequence joins TRBV2 and TRBJ2-3; no clear D. The CDR3 runs 12 residues. Germline CDR1 is SNHLY and CDR2 is FYNNEI. Trimming stripped 5 bases from V and 7 bases from J, with 10 bases between. The CDR3 region has the DNA TGTGCCAGCAGTCAACAGCTAAATACGCAGTATTTT. It specifies CASSQQLNTQYF.

The chain couples TRBV19 to TRBJ1-5; D is unresolved. With 5 bases removed from V and 4 bases from J, the gap between germline ends came to 21 bases. The germline gives CDR1 LNHDA, CDR2 SQIVND (reference sequence). This CDR3 comprises 17 residues. CDR3 in amino acids: CASSPQWWSRSNQPQHF. The CDR3 DNA follows: TGTGCCAGTAGTCCCCAGTGGTGGAGTAGGAGTAATCAGCCCCAGCATTTT.

This clone appeared once. V and J are TRBV7-9 and TRBJ2-7; the match to TRBD2 covers 7 bases. CDR1 is SEHNR, CDR2 FQNEAQ, per germline (reference sequence). This CDR3 region has 16 residues. V shed 6 bases, J shed 0 bases, and the junction held 11 bases outside the gene matches. CDR3 region: CASSSRQRTSSYEQYF. CDR3 DNA: TGTGCCAGCAGTTCGAGGCAGAGGACTAGCTCCTACGAGCAGTACTTC.

This clone was seen only a few times. The V gene is TRBV18, the J gene TRBJ1-1; TRBD1 might be the D (5 bases). CDR1 is KGHSH, CDR2 LQKENI, per germline. V lost 2 bases to trimming and J lost 6 bases, with 10 bases between them. CDR3 length equals 13 residues. The CDR3 nucleotides read TGTGCCAGCTCACCAACAGGCGTCGCTGAAGCTTTCTTT. Translation gives CASSPTGVAEAFF.

The chain couples TRBV19 to TRBJ1-5, with 8 bases lining up with TRBD1. V shed 4 bases and J 7 bases; nucleotides not matched to a gene: 6. CDR1 LNHDA and CDR2 SQIVND come from the germline V gene (reference sequence). This CDR3 has 14 amino acids. The CDR3 here is CASSTDRVGQPQHF. The CDR3 DNA sequence: TGTGCCAGTAGTACGGACAGGGTAGGCCAGCCCCAGCATTTT. Full variable domain (outside the CDR3, taken from reference TRBV19 and TRBJ1-5): DGGITQSPKYLFRKEGQNVTLSCEQNLNHDAMYWYRQDPGQGLRLIYYSQIVNDFQKGDIAEGYSVSREKKESFPLTVTSAQKNPTAFYLCASSTDRVGQPQHFGDGTRLSIL.

The V call is TRBV27, the J call TRBJ1-1; 7 bases agree with TRBD1. V was clipped by 11 bases and J by 4 bases; unmatched bases: 13. The CDR3 extends over 14 amino acids. Per the germline V gene, CDR1 is MNHEY and CDR2 is SMNVEV (reference sequence). The CDR3 sequence is CACHRQGAGTEAFF. CDR3 DNA sequence: TGTGCCTGCCACCGACAGGGTGCGGGCACTGAAGCTTTCTTT.

The genes are TRBV27 and TRBJ2-1; 9 positions match TRBD2. This CDR3 spans 14 amino acids. Germline CDR1 MNHEY, CDR2 SMNVEV (reference sequence). V lost 7 bases to trimming and J lost 7 bases; unmatched junction nucleotides: 8. The CDR3 coding sequence is TGTGCCAGCACGGCGGGGGGGCCTGGAAATGAGCAGTTCTTC. It is translated as CASTAGGPGNEQFF.

The rearrangement joins TRBV27 to TRBJ2-1; TRBD1 is a possible D gene (6 bases). CDR3 length: 15 amino acids. CDR1 MNHEY and CDR2 SMNVEV come from the germline V gene (reference sequence). Trimming left V 6 bases short and J 1 base short, with 13 bases between. CDR3 protein: CASSVPGQSYNEQFF. Written as DNA, the CDR3 is TGTGCCAGCAGCGTACCAGGACAGTCCTACAATGAGCAGTTCTTC.

J is TRBJ1-3 and V is TRBV4-2, with D unclear. Looked up from germline, CDR1 is LGHNA and CDR2 is YNFKEQ. V was trimmed by 4 bases and J by 1 base, leaving 17 bases between them. CDR3 length: 17 residues. For the CDR3, the DNA is TGTGCCAGCAGCCGCCTCAGCCCAGCGGGGTCTGGAAACACCATATATTTT. It translates to CASSRLSPAGSGNTIYF.

This clone was counted between two and nine times. This chain uses TRBV21-1 with TRBJ2-3. TRBV21-1 is flagged as a pseudogene. The CDR3 is 14 amino acids. The CDR3 bases are TGTGCCAGCATCGAGAGGCAGGGCACAGATACGCAGTATTTT. Its protein is CASIERQGTDTQYF.

The CDR3, as DNA: TGTGCCAGCAGAGATGACCGAAACTCTGGAAACACCATATATTTT. Translating it yields CASRDDRNSGNTIYF. The chain recombines TRBV6-6 with TRBJ1-3; D is undetermined. The V end lost 6 bases, the J end lost 0 bases, and 12 bases lay between the germline ends. This CDR3 is built from 15 residues. Germline V gene lookup returns CDR1 MNHNY and CDR2 SVGAGI (reference sequence).

The rearrangement links TRBV15 to TRBJ1-2, with TRBD1 as a possible D gene (5 bases). Germline V gene lookup returns CDR1 LNHNV and CDR2 YYDKDF (reference sequence). This CDR3 is built from 16 residues. V lost 0 bases to trimming and J lost 8 bases, with 19 bases between them. The CDR3 DNA sequence: TGTGCCACCAGCAGAGATATGGTTGGAGGGACGGGCGGCTACACCTTC. Its translation: CATSRDMVGGTGGYTF.

The rearrangement uses TRBV9 and TRBJ1-3; D gene ambiguous. Germline V gene data show CDR1 as SGDLS and CDR2 as YYNGEE. Trimming shortened V by 3 bases and J by 6 bases, and 10 bases separated the two germline ends. CDR3 length equals 13 residues. The DNA for the CDR3 is TGTGCCAGCAGCGGCGTCCCTCTAAACACCATATATTTT. Encoded protein: CASSGVPLNTIYF.

CDR3 amino acids: CASSLSGTGPRNTIYF. As DNA, the CDR3 is TGTGCCAGCAGCTTATCCGGGACAGGCCCCAGAAACACCATATATTTT. The gene calls are TRBV9 and TRBJ1-3, with 8 bases that match TRBD1. The V and J ends lost 4 bases and 5 bases, in that order; junction bases with no gene match: 11. The CDR3 runs 16 residues. Germline V lookup: CDR1 SGDLS, CDR2 YYNGEE.

Here the CDR3 reads CASSEQNMNTEAFF. The CDR3, as DNA: TGTGCCAGCAGTGAACAGAACATGAACACTGAAGCTTTCTTT. This chain joins TRBV6-5 and TRBJ1-1; D not resolved. The CDR3 sequence is 14 residues long. V gave up 5 bases and J gave up 0 bases, with 10 bases separating them. Germline values: CDR1 MNHEY, CDR2 SVGAGI.